The source of this TCR beta chain is a study of cytotoxic CD8 clonotypes in ibrutinib-treated CLL. Germline V gives CDR1 SGHVS, CDR2 FNYEAQ. This CDR3 region has 20 residues. Germline trimming cut 1 base from V and 0 bases from J; bases unmatched to any gene: 14. Sequencing used immunoSEQ multiplex PCR; TCRdb keeps in-frame clones, though not all of them. The data show 100,000 to 150,000 clones, over 75% seen once. The TCR sequence derives from a human donor with chronic lymphocytic leukemia. The source was PBMCs, collected after 24 months of ibrutinib treatment. V is TRBV7-6 and J is TRBJ2-2, with 7 bases lining up with TRBD2. CDR3 DNA sequence: TGTGCCAGCAGCTTAGTCGCGGGAGCGAAACTTTGGTCGAACACCGGGGAGCTGTTTTTT. It yields the protein CASSLVAGAKLWSNTGELFF.